This T cell receptor beta chain was sequenced for a study of T cell responses to AZD1222 COVID-19 vaccine. Overall study findings and caveats: Unmutated variant regions reportedly attract nearly half of all spike-specific TCRs. Two AZD1222 doses significantly raised spike-specific TCR breadth and depth over controls. Clonal diversity was possibly underestimated; the donors were predominantly white British and more often female.

V gave up 6 bases and J gave up 4 bases, with 16 bases separating them. Germline CDR1 SGHDN, CDR2 FVKESK. There are 16 residues in the CDR3. In regard to this clone: Antigen unknown.

Only in-frame clones appear in the TCRdb table, and some are missing; sequencing was by immunoSEQ multiplex PCR. The data hold some 160,000 clones, with around 88% observed a single time. This sample comprised peripheral blood, obtained 28 days after the second AZD1222 dose. This receptor was obtained from an adult who received the AZD1222 COVID-19 vaccine. This chain uses TRBV14 with TRBJ2-6, with D possibly matching TRBD1 (7 bases). In DNA, the CDR3 is TGTGCCAGCAGTTTACAGGGGAGGTCCGGGGCCAACGTCCTGACTTTC. This sequence encodes CASSLQGRSGANVLTF.